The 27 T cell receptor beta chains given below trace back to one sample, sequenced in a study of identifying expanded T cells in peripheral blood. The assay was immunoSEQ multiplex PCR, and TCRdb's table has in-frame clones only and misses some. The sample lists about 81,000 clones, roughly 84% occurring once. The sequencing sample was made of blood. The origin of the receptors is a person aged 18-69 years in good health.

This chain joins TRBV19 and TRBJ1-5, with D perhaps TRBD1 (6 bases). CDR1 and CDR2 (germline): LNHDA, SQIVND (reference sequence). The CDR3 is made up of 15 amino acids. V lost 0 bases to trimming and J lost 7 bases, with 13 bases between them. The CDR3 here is CASSIETNRGQPQHF. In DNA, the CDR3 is TGTGCCAGTAGTATAGAGACGAATAGGGGGCAGCCCCAGCATTTT. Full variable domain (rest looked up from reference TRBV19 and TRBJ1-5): DGGITQSPKYLFRKEGQNVTLSCEQNLNHDAMYWYRQDPGQGLRLIYYSQIVNDFQKGDIAEGYSVSREKKESFPLTVTSAQKNPTAFYLCASSIETNRGQPQHFGDGTRLSIL.

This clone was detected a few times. CDR3 nucleotides: TGTGCCAGCAGTGAGTCTAGCGGGAGTAATGAGCAGTTCTTC. Translation: CASSESSGSNEQFF. J is TRBJ2-1 and V is TRBV2, with TRBD2 matching over 10 bases. The germline V gene encodes CDR1 SNHLY and CDR2 FYNNEI. The CDR3 loop spans 14 amino acids. V was clipped by 3 bases and J by 7 bases; unmatched bases: 3.

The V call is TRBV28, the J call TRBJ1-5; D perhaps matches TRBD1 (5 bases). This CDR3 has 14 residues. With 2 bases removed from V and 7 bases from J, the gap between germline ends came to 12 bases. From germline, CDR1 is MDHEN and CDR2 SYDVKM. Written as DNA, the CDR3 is TGTGCCAGCAGTTTACCAGGGTTCGACCAGCCCCAGCATTTT. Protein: CASSLPGFDQPQHF.

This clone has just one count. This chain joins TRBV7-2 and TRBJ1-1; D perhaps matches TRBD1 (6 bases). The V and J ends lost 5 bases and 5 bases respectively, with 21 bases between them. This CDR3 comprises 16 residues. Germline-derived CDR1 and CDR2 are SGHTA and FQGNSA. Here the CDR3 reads CASSPQPPQGGTEAFF. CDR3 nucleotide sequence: TGTGCCAGCAGCCCGCAACCGCCACAGGGAGGGACTGAAGCTTTCTTT.

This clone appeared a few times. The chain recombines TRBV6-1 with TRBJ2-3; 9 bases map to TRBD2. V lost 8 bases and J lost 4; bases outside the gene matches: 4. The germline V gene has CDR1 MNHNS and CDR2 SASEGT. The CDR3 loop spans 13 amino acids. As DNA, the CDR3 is TGTGCCAGCCCTCTAGCGGGATCAGATACGCAGTATTTT. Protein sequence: CASPLAGSDTQYF.

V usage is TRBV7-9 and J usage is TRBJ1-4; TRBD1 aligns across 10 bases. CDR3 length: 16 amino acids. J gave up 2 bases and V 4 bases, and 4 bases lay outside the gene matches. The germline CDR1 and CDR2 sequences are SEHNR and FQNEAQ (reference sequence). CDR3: CASSSPGQGTNEKLFF. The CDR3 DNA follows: TGTGCCAGCAGCTCGCCGGGACAGGGGACTAATGAAAAACTGTTTTTT.

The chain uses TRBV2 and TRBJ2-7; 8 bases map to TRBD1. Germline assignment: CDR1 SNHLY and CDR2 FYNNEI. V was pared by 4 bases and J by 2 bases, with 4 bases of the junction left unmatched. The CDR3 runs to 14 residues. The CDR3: CASSVDRGPYEQYF. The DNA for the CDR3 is TGTGCCAGCAGTGTTGACAGGGGACCCTACGAGCAGTACTTC.

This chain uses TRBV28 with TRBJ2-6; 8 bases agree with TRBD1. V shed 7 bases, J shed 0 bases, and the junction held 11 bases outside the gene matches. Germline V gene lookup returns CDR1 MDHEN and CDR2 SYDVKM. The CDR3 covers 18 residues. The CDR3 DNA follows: TGTGCCAGCATTGGTTCCCAGGGGGCTCCCTCTGGGGCCAACGTCCTGACTTTC. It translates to CASIGSQGAPSGANVLTF.

The CDR3 here is CASSPQPGQTTYEQYF. The CDR3, as DNA: TGCGCCAGCAGCCCACAACCGGGACAAACAACCTACGAGCAGTACTTC. V and J are TRBV5-1 and TRBJ2-7; maybe TRBD1 (6 bases). This CDR3 contains 16 residues. Germline loops: CDR1 SGHRS, CDR2 YFSETQ. V was pared by 4 bases and J by 2 bases, with 19 bases between.

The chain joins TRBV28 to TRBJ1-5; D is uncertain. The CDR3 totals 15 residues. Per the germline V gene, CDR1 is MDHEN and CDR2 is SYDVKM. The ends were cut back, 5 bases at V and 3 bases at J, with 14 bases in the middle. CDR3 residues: CASSRRAAPNQPQHF. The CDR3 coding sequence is TGTGCCAGCAGTCGCCGGGCAGCACCCAATCAGCCCCAGCATTTT.

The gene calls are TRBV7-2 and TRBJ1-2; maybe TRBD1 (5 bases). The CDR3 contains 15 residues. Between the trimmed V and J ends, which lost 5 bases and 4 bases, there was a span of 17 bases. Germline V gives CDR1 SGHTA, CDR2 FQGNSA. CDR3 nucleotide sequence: TGTGCCAGCAGCCCAGGGTCAGGTACGCCCTATGGCTACACCTTC. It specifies CASSPGSGTPYGYTF.

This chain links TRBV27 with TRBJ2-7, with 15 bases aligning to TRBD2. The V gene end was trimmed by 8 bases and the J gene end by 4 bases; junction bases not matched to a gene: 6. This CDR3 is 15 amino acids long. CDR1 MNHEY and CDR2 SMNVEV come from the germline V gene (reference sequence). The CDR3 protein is CASSSGTSGRYEQYF. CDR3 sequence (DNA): TGTGCCAGCTCATCCGGGACTAGCGGGAGGTACGAGCAGTACTTC.

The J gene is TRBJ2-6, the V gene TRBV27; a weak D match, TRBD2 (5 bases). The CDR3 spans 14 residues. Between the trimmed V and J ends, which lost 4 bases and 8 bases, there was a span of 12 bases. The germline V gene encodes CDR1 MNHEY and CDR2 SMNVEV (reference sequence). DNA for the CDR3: TGTGCCAGCAGTTACGGGGTAGGGACCAACGTCCTGACTTTC. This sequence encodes CASSYGVGTNVLTF.

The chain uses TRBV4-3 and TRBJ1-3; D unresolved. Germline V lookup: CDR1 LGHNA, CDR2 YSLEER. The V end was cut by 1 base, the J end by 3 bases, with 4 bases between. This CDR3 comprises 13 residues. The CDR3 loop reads CASSQARGNTIYF. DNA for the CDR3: TGCGCCAGCAGCCAAGCCCGTGGAAACACCATATATTTT.

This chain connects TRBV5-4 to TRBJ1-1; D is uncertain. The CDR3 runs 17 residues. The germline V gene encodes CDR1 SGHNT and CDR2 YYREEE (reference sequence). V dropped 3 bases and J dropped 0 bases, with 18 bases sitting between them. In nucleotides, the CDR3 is TGTGCCAGCAGCTCACAAACGGGAGGGTTTATGAACACTGAAGCTTTCTTT. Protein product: CASSSQTGGFMNTEAFF. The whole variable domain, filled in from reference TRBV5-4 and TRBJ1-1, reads ETGVTQSPTHLIKTRGQQVTLRCSSQSGHNTVSWYQQALGQGPQFIFQYYREEENGRGNFPPRFSGLQFPNYSSELNVNALELDDSALYLCASSSQTGGFMNTEAFFGQGTRLTVV.

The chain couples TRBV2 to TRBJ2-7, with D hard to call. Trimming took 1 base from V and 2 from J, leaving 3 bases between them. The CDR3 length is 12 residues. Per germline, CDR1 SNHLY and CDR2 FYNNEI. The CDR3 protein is CASSEGTYEQYF. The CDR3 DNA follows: TGTGCCAGCAGTGAAGGAACCTACGAGCAGTACTTC.

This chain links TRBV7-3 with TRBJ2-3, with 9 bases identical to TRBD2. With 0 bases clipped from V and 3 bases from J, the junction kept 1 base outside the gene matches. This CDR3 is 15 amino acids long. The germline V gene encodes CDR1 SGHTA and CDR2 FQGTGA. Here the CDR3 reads CASSLTSGSTDTQYF. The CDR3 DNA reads TGTGCCAGCAGCTTAACTAGCGGGAGTACAGATACGCAGTATTTT. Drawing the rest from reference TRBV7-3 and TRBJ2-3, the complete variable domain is GAGVSQTPSNKVTEKGKYVELRCDPISGHTALYWYRQSLGQGPEFLIYFQGTGAADDSGLPNDRFFAVRPEGSVSTLKIQRTERGDSAVYLCASSLTSGSTDTQYFGPGTRLTVL.

This chain's CDR3 is CASSVAEANYGYTF. In nucleotides, the CDR3 is TGTGCCAGCAGCGTAGCTGAGGCTAACTATGGCTACACCTTC. The chain uses TRBV9 and TRBJ1-2, with D uncertain. This CDR3 contains 14 residues. Germline CDR1 SGDLS, CDR2 YYNGEE. V gave up 0 bases and J gave up 0 bases, with 6 bases separating them. The full variable domain, rest sourced from reference TRBV9 and TRBJ1-2, is DSGVTQTPKHLITATGQRVTLRCSPRSGDLSVYWYQQSLDQGLQFLIQYYNGEERAKGNILERFSAQQFPDLHSELNLSSLELGDSALYFCASSVAEANYGYTFGSGTRLTVV.

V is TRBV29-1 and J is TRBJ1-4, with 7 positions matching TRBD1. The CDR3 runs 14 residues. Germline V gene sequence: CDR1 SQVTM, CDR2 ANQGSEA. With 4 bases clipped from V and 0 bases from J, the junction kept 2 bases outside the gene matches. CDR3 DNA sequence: TGCAGCGTTGGAGGGACAGCAACTAATGAAAAACTGTTTTTT. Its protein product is CSVGGTATNEKLFF.

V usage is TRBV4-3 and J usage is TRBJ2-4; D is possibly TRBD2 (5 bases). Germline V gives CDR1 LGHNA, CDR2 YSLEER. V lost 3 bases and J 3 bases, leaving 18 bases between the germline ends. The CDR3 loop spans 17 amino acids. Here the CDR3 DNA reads TGCGCCAGCAGCCAGCATGGTGGGAGAGCCTTCAAAAACATTCAGTACTTC. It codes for CASSQHGGRAFKNIQYF.

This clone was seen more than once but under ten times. CDR3 DNA sequence: TGTGCCAGTAGTGTCCGGGAGGGCCACGGTGTCAATGAGCAGTTCTTC. It encodes CASSVREGHGVNEQFF. This chain joins TRBV19 and TRBJ2-1; 8 nucleotides align to TRBD2. CDR1 and CDR2 (germline): LNHDA, SQIVND (reference sequence). The junction had 12 bases not matched to a gene; V was cut back by 5 bases and J by 6 bases. This CDR3 has 16 residues.

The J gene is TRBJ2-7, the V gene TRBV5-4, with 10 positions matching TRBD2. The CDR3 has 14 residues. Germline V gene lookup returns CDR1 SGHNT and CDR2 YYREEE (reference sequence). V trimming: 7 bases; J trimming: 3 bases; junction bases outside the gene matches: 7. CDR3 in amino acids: CASSLAGVNYEQYF. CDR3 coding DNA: TGTGCCAGCTCCCTAGCGGGAGTCAACTACGAGCAGTACTTC.

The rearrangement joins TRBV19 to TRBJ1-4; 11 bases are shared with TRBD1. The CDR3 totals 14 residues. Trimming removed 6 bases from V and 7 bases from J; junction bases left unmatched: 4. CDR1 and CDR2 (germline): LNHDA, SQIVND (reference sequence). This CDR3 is CASSYGTGGEKLFF. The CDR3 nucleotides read TGTGCCAGTAGCTACGGGACAGGGGGTGAAAAACTGTTTTTT.

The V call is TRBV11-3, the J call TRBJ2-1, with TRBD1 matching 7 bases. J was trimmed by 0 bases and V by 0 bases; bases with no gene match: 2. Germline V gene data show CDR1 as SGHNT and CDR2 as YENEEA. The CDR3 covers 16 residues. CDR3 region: CASSLEGGSSYNEQFF. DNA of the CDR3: TGTGCCAGCAGCTTAGAAGGGGGCAGCTCCTACAATGAGCAGTTCTTC.

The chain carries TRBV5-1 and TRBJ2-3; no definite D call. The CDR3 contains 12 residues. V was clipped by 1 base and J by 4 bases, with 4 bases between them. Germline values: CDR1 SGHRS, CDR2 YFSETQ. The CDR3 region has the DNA TGCGCCAGCAGCTTGTATGCAGATACGCAGTATTTT. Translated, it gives CASSLYADTQYF. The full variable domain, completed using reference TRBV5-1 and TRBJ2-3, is KAGVTQTPRYLIKTRGQQVTLSCSPISGHRSVSWYQQTPGQGLQFLFEYFSETQRNKGNFPGRFSGRQFSNSRSEMNVSTLELGDSALYLCASSLYADTQYFGPGTRLTVL.

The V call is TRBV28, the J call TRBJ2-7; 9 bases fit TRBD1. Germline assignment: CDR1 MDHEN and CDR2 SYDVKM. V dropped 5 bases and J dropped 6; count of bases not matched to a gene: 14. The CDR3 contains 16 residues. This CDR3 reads CASSPGSGQGWGEQYF. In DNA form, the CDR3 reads TGTGCCAGCAGTCCCGGTTCGGGACAGGGATGGGGCGAGCAGTACTTC. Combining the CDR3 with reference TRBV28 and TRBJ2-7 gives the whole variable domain DVKVTQSSRYLVKRTGEKVFLECVQDMDHENMFWYRQDPGLGLRLIYFSYDVKMKEKGDIPEGYSVSREKKERFSLILESASTNQTSMYLCASSPGSGQGWGEQYFGPGTRLTVT.

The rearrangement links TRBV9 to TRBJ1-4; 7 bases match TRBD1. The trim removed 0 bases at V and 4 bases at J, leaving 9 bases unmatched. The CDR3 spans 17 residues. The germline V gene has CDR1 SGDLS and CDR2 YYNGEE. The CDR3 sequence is CASSVDGGGRYNEKLFF. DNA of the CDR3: TGTGCCAGCAGCGTAGATGGAGGGGGCCGATATAATGAAAAACTGTTTTTT.